This TCR beta chain stems from a study of cytomegalovirus exposure and HLA in healthy donors. This CDR3 is built from 13 residues. Germline CDR1 MGHDK, CDR2 SYGVNS. Trimming cost V 5 bases and J 0 bases, with 7 bases left between them. 13 Jbeta primers and 60 Vbeta primers were used for the PCR. Generated by immunoSEQ multiplex PCR, the TCRdb table keeps only in-frame clones and is missing some. The data show 95,000 to 150,000 clones, roughly three fifths seen once. Everyone who donated was a healthy bone marrow donor. In nominal health when sampled, donors likely had unrecorded immune exposures nonetheless.

This receptor was identified in a man between 18 and 35 years old in good health and CMV-seronegative. This chain joins TRBV25-1 and TRBJ1-1; D is undetermined. The specimen sequenced was PBMCs. The CDR3 DNA is TGTGCCAGCAGTACACAACTGAACACTGAAGCTTTCTTT. As protein: CASSTQLNTEAFF.